The 11 T cell receptor beta chains below all came from one sample that was sequenced in a study of shared clonotypes between healthy human individuals. Sequenced by immunoSEQ multiplex PCR; TCRdb stores in-frame clones only, minus some. The sample comprises roughly 1,500,000 clones, 95% to 99% of which are singletons, and roughly 0.45% rests with the top ten. Sequenced: naive CD4+ T cells sorted from blood. The subset is: CD45RA+ positively selected. These receptors were obtained from a young man in good health.

The chain links TRBV5-1 to TRBJ2-7, with 11 bases fitting TRBD2. Looked up from germline, CDR1 is SGHRS and CDR2 is YFSETQ. There are 16 residues in the CDR3. Trimming cost V 4 bases and J 4 bases; bases outside gene matches: 10. CDR3 DNA sequence: TGCGCCAGCAGCACTTTAGGGCTAGCGGGAGGATACGAGCAGTACTTC. Its translation is CASSTLGLAGGYEQYF.

The gene calls are TRBV9 and TRBJ1-4; TRBD1 is a possible D gene (6 bases). The ends were cut back, 3 bases at V and 6 bases at J, with 9 bases in the middle. The V gene's germline CDR1 is SGDLS and CDR2 YYNGEE. CDR3 length: 13 residues. DNA for the CDR3: TGTGCCAGCAGCGCAGGGGTGTATGAAAAACTGTTTTTT. The encoded protein is CASSAGVYEKLFF.

The sample holds one count of this clone. This chain joins TRBV6-5 and TRBJ2-7; D is unclear. Germline CDR1 reads MNHEY; CDR2 reads SVGAGI. V was trimmed by 8 bases and J by 2 bases, leaving 16 bases between them. The CDR3 is 14 residues long. The CDR3 DNA reads TGTGCCAGCTACGGTAAACAGACTGCCTACGAGCAGTACTTC. It encodes CASYGKQTAYEQYF.

About this clone itself: Other DNA sequences within the sample encode an identical CDR3. The CDR3 sequence: CASSLQGPYEQYF. The CDR3 DNA is TGTGCCAGCAGTTTACAGGGACCATACGAGCAGTACTTC. The chain has TRBV28 and TRBJ2-7, with D tentatively TRBD1 or TRBD2 (5 bases each). Per the germline V gene, CDR1 is MDHEN and CDR2 is SYDVKM. Trimming pared 2 bases from V and 4 bases from J, leaving 9 bases between. The CDR3 length is 13 residues.

This chain links TRBV19 with TRBJ1-5; 7 nucleotides agree with TRBD1. The CDR3 consists of 13 residues. Germline CDR1 is LNHDA and CDR2 is SQIVND (reference sequence). V lost 4 bases to trimming and J lost 7 bases; unmatched junction nucleotides: 4. The chain's CDR3 is CASSSQGGQPQHF. The CDR3 DNA sequence: TGTGCCAGTAGTAGCCAGGGGGGACAGCCCCAGCATTTT.

The V call is TRBV27, the J call TRBJ2-1; D could derive from TRBD1 or TRBD2 (7 bases each). The CDR3 sequence is 18 residues long. Between the trimmed V and J ends, which lost 5 bases and 4 bases, there was a span of 24 bases. Germline lookup yields CDR1 MNHEY and CDR2 SMNVEV (reference sequence). CDR3 in DNA: TGTGCCAGCAGTCTCTCGAAGGGGGCTAGCGGTTCGTACAATGAGCAGTTCTTC. Translation: CASSLSKGASGSYNEQFF.

The chain carries TRBV5-1 and TRBJ2-1; the match to TRBD2 covers 12 bases. The CDR3 is made up of 16 amino acids. With 7 bases clipped from V and 0 bases from J, the junction kept 5 bases outside the gene matches. In germline, CDR1 is SGHRS, CDR2 YFSETQ. The CDR3 DNA reads TGCGCCAGCGGAACTAGCGGGAGGCCCTCCTACAATGAGCAGTTCTTC. Encoded protein: CASGTSGRPSYNEQFF.

The V call is TRBV28, the J call TRBJ1-2; unclear D gene. This CDR3 is built from 14 residues. V lost 8 bases, J lost 4 bases, and 17 bases lay in between. The germline gives CDR1 MDHEN, CDR2 SYDVKM. The CDR3: CASATPDGLYGYTF. Written as DNA, the CDR3 is TGTGCCAGCGCGACCCCGGACGGTCTCTATGGCTACACCTTC.

V usage is TRBV5-1 and J usage is TRBJ2-3; D perhaps matches TRBD2 (5 bases). Germline lookup yields CDR1 SGHRS and CDR2 YFSETQ. V was cut by 0 bases and J by 2 bases, with 7 bases left in between. This CDR3 is 14 amino acids long. The CDR3 nucleotides read TGCGCCAGCAGCTTGGTCGGGATCACAGATACGCAGTATTTT. Translated, it gives CASSLVGITDTQYF.

In this sample, this clone turned up once. The sample holds other DNA sequences that translate to the same CDR3. V gene TRBV27 combines with J gene TRBJ2-7; TRBD2 aligns across 10 bases. The trim removed 4 bases at V and 3 bases at J, leaving 6 bases unmatched. The germline gives CDR1 MNHEY, CDR2 SMNVEV (reference sequence). This CDR3 spans 15 amino acids. CDR3 protein: CASSSRTSGSYEQYF. CDR3 nucleotide sequence: TGTGCCAGCAGTTCCCGGACTAGCGGAAGCTACGAGCAGTACTTC.

As for this clone: The sample holds other DNA sequences that translate to the same CDR3. This chain uses TRBV10-3 with TRBJ1-2; D is undetermined. Deletions cut 0 bases from V and 7 bases from J, with 3 bases between. CDR1 ENHRY and CDR2 SYGVKD come from the germline V gene. The CDR3 has 11 residues. Here the CDR3 reads CAISESGGYTF. CDR3 coding DNA: TGTGCCATCAGTGAGTCGGGTGGCTACACCTTC.